This is a list of T cell receptor beta chains from one sample in a study of shared clonotypes between healthy human individuals. TCRdb keeps only in-frame clones here, not all; method: immunoSEQ multiplex PCR. The sample has about 1 million clones; roughly 80% are singletons. Sequencing was carried out using memory CD4+ T cells sorted from blood. The receptor source for this set is a man between 18 and 29 years old in good health. Both conserved end residues are trimmed from each CDR3. A D gene is named only where the DNA matches it firmly.

v_call	d_call	cdr3_aa
TRBV5-1	TRBD1	ASSLGDSFNQPQH
TRBV6-6	TRBD1	ASSTPGQGVEQY
TRBV28	NA	ASRVSVMNTEAF
TRBV2	TRBD1	ASSSGQGGNQPQH
TRBV5-1	TRBD1	ASSRTGTGMTGELF
TRBV7-9	TRBD1	ASSLAGTGGRNYGYT
TRBV6-1	NA	ASSEGYGYT
TRBV7-2	TRBD1	ASSRTGFDNEKLF
TRBV28	NA	ASSSSPYGYT
TRBV15	TRBD2	ATSRGAGGLETQY
TRBV30	NA	AWSWRGGVPDTQY
TRBV2	NA	ASSEVSRAELF
TRBV11-3	NA	ASSRQTSTDTQY
TRBV6-5	NA	ASSKLGDPDREAF
TRBV25-1	NA	ASSGPNQPQH
TRBV5-1	TRBD2	ASSKTSGATDTQY
TRBV6-6	NA	ASSHTTGANVLT
TRBV27	NA	ASSDPWSGSYEQY
TRBV7-2	TRBD1	ASSHDRVTEAF
TRBV6-1	TRBD1	AGQGVYGSPLH
TRBV6-1	NA	ASSTANYGYT
TRBV5-1	NA	ASSFGTGEQF
TRBV7-8	NA	ASSLNLNQETQY
TRBV19	TRBD1	ASRRGESPLH
TRBV10-2	TRBD1	ASRQGVVNSPLH
TRBV6-1	TRBD1	ASSPPGQGRETQY
TRBV5-1	TRBD1	ASSSTGTGNTIY
TRBV6-1	NA	ASSEWRGRQEKLF
TRBV28	NA	ASSGYEQY
TRBV10-3	NA	AISESGGETQY
TRBV10-3	TRBD2	AISESQGIAGGSETQY
TRBV19	NA	ASSIIRETDIY
TRBV19	TRBD2	ASSRSGSRETQY
TRBV4-1	NA	ASSQGQGPLMGSYEQY
TRBV6-6	NA	ASSETDKVEAF
TRBV6-5	NA	ASSPRQASYEQY
TRBV5-1	TRBD1	ASSLDRGFMGAF
TRBV5-8	NA	ASSRLADGANVLT
TRBV2	NA	ASSEHNTGELF
TRBV21-1	NA	ASSKSPEDYEQY
TRBV30	NA	AWGGQGYYGYT
TRBV18	NA	ASSPLPGALNTGELF
TRBV6-6	NA	ASSASESTEAF
TRBV7-9	NA	ASSLDTGGKLF
TRBV2	NA	ASKDHDWAPNTEAF
TRBV7-9	TRBD1	ASSTRTGNNSPLH
TRBV11-2	NA	ASSLSVSYNEQF